The rows below give T cell receptor beta chains drawn from one sample of a study of blood T cell repertoires in COVID-19. The data were produced by immunoSEQ multiplex PCR, yet TCRdb's version contains in-frame clones alone and is incomplete. Here the sample spans some 330,000 clones, 85% to 90% being singletons. Sequences were obtained from peripheral blood. The receptors were gathered from a woman under 40 with COVID-19, enrolled during active disease. Each CDR3 is given with its conserved first and last residue. The D gene is left open where the match is weak. Clone size is not always given. Where it is, it says once, few, many or a class for expanded clones.

>-|TRBV5-1|TRBJ1-6|-
TGCGCCAGCAGCTTGAGTGCGAGCTCCTATAATTCACCCCTCCACTTT
CASSLSASSYNSPLHF
>once|TRBV6-6|TRBJ1-1|TRBD1
TGTGCCAGCAAGGGACAGGGATTCACTGAAGCTTTCTTT
CASKGQGFTEAFF
>-|TRBV2|TRBJ2-2|TRBD2
TGTGCCAGCAGTCTAGCGGGGGGCGCTATTCCCGGGGAGCTGTTTTTT
CASSLAGGAIPGELFF
>-|TRBV6-5|TRBJ2-5|TRBD2
TGTGCCAGCAGCCGAGCGGGGTACCAAGAGACCCAGTACTTC
CASSRAGYQETQYF
>once|TRBV18|TRBJ2-5|-
TGTGCCAGCTCACCGCAGGGTTTTCGGGAGACCCAGTACTTC
CASSPQGFRETQYF
>once|TRBV4-1|TRBJ2-3|-
TGCGCCAGCAGCCAATGGTCGGGGGAGTCCACAGATACGCAGTATTTT
CASSQWSGESTDTQYF
>-|TRBV27|TRBJ1-1|-
TGTGCCAGCAGTTTCGCGGGATGGAGCACTGAAGCTTTCTTT
CASSFAGWSTEAFF
>-|TRBV10-1|TRBJ1-4|-
TGCGCCCGCAAATGGCCCCGGGGATTGGAAAAACTGTTTTTT
CARKWPRGLEKLFF
>-|TRBV9|TRBJ2-7|-
TGTGCCAGCAGCCCCGCGGGGCCAACCTACGAGCAGTACTTC
CASSPAGPTYEQYF
>-|TRBV3-1/TRBV3-2|TRBJ1-2|-
TGTGCCAGCAGCCAAGCCAGGTATGGCTACACCTTC
CASSQARYGYTF
>-|TRBV21-1|TRBJ2-7|-
TGTGCCAGCAGCAAAGCGCTTTGGGGAGGTCAGGGCACCTACGAGCAGTACTTC
CASSKALWGGQGTYEQYF
>-|TRBV24-1|TRBJ2-5|TRBD1
TGTGCCACTTCGACAGGGTACGAGACCCAGTACTTC
CATSTGYETQYF
>-|TRBV5-5|TRBJ2-7|TRBD2
TGTGCCAGCAGCTTGGGCCTAGCGGGGGGGCACCCACAAACCTACGAGCAGTACTTC
CASSLGLAGGHPQTYEQYF
>-|TRBV2|TRBJ1-2|-
TGTGCCAGCAGTGAAGCGCTTTGGACAGTCGACTATGGCTACACCTTC
CASSEALWTVDYGYTF
>-|TRBV9|TRBJ1-5|-
TGTGCCAGCAGCGTAGGAGGTCGTCAGCCCCAGCATTTT
CASSVGGRQPQHF
>-|TRBV4-1|TRBJ1-2|-
TGCGCCAGCAGCCACAGGGGACACCTGAAAGGTGGCTACACCTTC
CASSHRGHLKGGYTF
>-|TRBV5-1|TRBJ1-1|TRBD1
TGCGCCAGCAGCCAGACAGGGTTGGGGACTGAAGCTTTCTTT
CASSQTGLGTEAFF
>-|TRBV11-3|TRBJ2-3|-
TGTGCCAGCAGCTTGACAAGAAGCACAGATACGCAGTATTTT
CASSLTRSTDTQYF
>-|TRBV29-1|TRBJ1-2|TRBD1
TGCAGCGCCGCGCGCGACAGGGGTAACTATGGCTACACCTTC
CSAARDRGNYGYTF
>-|TRBV7-9|TRBJ2-2|TRBD1
TGTGCCAGCAGCCGAAGGGGGCGGAACACCGGGGAGCTGTTTTTT
CASSRRGRNTGELFF
>few|TRBV10-3|TRBJ1-6|-
TGTGCCGTACGCCCGAGCTCCTATAATTCACCCCTCCACTTT
CAVRPSSYNSPLHF
>-|TRBV15|TRBJ1-4|TRBD1
TGTGCCACCAGCCTACGGACAGGGCGTGAAAAACTGTTTTTT
CATSLRTGREKLFF
>-|TRBV7-2|TRBJ1-5|-
TGTGCCAGCAGCTTTCAGGGCGGGGGTAGCAATCAGCCCCAGCATTTT
CASSFQGGGSNQPQHF
>few|TRBV30|TRBJ2-6|-
TGTGCCTGGAGTGTAACTACGTCCGCTTATGGGGCCAACGTCCTGACTTTC
CAWSVTTSAYGANVLTF
>-|TRBV19|TRBJ1-1|TRBD1
TGTGCCAGTAGTACCCAGGGGGCGGCTAACACTGAAGCTTTCTTT
CASSTQGAANTEAFF
>-|TRBV4-3|TRBJ2-3|TRBD2
TGCGCCAGCACCGCGGACCTAGCGGGGGGCCCAGGTACGCAGTATTTT
CASTADLAGGPGTQYF
>-|TRBV7-9|TRBJ1-6|-
TGTGCCAGCAGCCCCCCAGGGTCCAATTCACCCCTCCACTTT
CASSPPGSNSPLHF
>-|TRBV18|TRBJ2-4|-
TGTGCCAGCTCGGGGGGAGGAAACATTCAGTACTTC
CASSGGGNIQYF
>-|TRBV6-5|TRBJ2-1|-
TGTGCCAGCAGTTTGGTAGCGGCCCACAATGAGCAGTTCTTC
CASSLVAAHNEQFF
>-|TRBV6-5|TRBJ2-1|TRBD1
TGTGCCAGCACCTCCCGGGACAGGAGCCATGAGCAGTTCTTC
CASTSRDRSHEQFF
>once|TRBV19|TRBJ1-3|-
TGTGCCAGTAGTATGCGTGTCTCTGGAAACACCATATATTTT
CASSMRVSGNTIYF
>-|TRBV2|TRBJ2-2|-
TGTGCCAGCAGTGAGGCTTATAACACCGGGGAGCTGTTTTTT
CASSEAYNTGELFF
>-|TRBV2|TRBJ2-2|-
TGTGCCAGCAGTGGCAGCGGCACCGGGGAGCTGTTTTTT
CASSGSGTGELFF
>-|TRBV19|TRBJ1-2|TRBD1
TGTGCCAGTCAGGGGGGCATGAGGGTAACCTCGGATGGCTACACCTTC
CASQGGMRVTSDGYTF
>-|TRBV3-1/TRBV3-2|TRBJ2-5|TRBD2
TGTGCCAGCAGCAAGGGACTAGCGGGGATACTCCAAGAGACCCAGTACTTC
CASSKGLAGILQETQYF
>once|TRBV19|TRBJ1-5|TRBD1
TGTGCCAGTTCCGGGACAGGGGGCAATCAGCCCCAGCATTTT
CASSGTGGNQPQHF
>-|TRBV7-2|TRBJ1-3|-
TGTGCCAGCAGCCCCCAGGGAAATCGAGGAAACACCATATATTTT
CASSPQGNRGNTIYF
>-|TRBV27|TRBJ1-1|-
TGTGCCAGCAGCCGGGGTTCGAACACTGAAGCTTTCTTT
CASSRGSNTEAFF
>few|TRBV2|TRBJ1-6|-
TGTGCCAGCAGGGGGTCGGGGGTCTATAATTCACCCCTCCACTTT
CASRGSGVYNSPLHF
>-|TRBV12-3/TRBV12-4|TRBJ2-4|-
TGTGCCAGCAGTCGGGACACCCTGAACTTC
CASSRDTLNF